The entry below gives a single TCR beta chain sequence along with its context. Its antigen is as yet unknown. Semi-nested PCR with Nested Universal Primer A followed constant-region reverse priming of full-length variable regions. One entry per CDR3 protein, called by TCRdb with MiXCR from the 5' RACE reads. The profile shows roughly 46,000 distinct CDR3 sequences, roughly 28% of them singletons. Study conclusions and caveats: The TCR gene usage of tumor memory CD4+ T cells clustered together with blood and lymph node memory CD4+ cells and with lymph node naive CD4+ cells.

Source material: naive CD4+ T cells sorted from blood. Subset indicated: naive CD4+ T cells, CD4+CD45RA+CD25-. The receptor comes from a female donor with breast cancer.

The CDR3 reads CASSKTPSYEQYF. CDR3 nucleotide sequence: TGTGCCAGCAGCAAGACTCCCTCCTACGAGCAGTACTTC. The chain is built from TRBV5-5 and TRBJ2-7; D gene ambiguous. The CDR3 loop spans 13 amino acids. Trimming stripped 4 bases from V and 0 bases from J, with 8 bases between. Germline-derived CDR1 and CDR2 are SGHKS and YYEKEE (reference sequence).